Listed below are T cell receptor beta chains from one sample, sequenced in a study of T cells expressing NK-cell markers. TCRdb reworked the 5' RACE reads into one entry per CDR3 protein, no DNA. This sample's table reports about 540,000 distinct CDR3 sequences. Material for sequencing was blood T cells: a sorted CD56 or NKG2C T cell subset, CD4+ or CD8+ T cells, or bulk PBMC T cells (not recorded which). The source is a man between 18 and 29 years old in good health. Each CDR3 is given with its conserved first and last residue.

j_call v_call cdr3_aa
TRBJ2-3 TRBV20-1 CSAITGGPSDTQYF
TRBJ2-1 TRBV10-3 CAISENRELTYNEQFF
TRBJ2-1 TRBV3-1 CASSQPSAGKAGGRQFF
TRBJ1-2 TRBV20-1 CSARGQGARMERYGYTF
TRBJ1-2 TRBV2 CASSPFNSGYGYTF
TRBJ2-2 TRBV3-1 CASSQSGSTGELFF
TRBJ2-1 TRBV7-3 CASSTSGRAREQFF
TRBJ2-3 TRBV20-1 CSASVTHTDTQYF
TRBJ1-5 TRBV12-3/TRBV12-4 CASSLNRVGHQHF
TRBJ2-3 TRBV12-3/TRBV12-4 CASTSSGLAGARTDTQYF
TRBJ2-1 TRBV10-3 CAISRSSEQFF
TRBJ2-2 TRBV9 CASSYRTGESNTGELFF
TRBJ1-4 TRBV7-2 CASSRGTGGEKLFF
TRBJ2-7 TRBV6-2/TRBV6-3 CASSYAGHNYEQYF
TRBJ1-1 TRBV5-1 CASSLVGDTEAFF
TRBJ2-5 TRBV3-1 CASSQDTTSYQETQYF
TRBJ1-5 TRBV5-1 CASSLGIDRGSNQPQHF
TRBJ2-1 TRBV12-3/TRBV12-4 CASSLPFRGSSYNEQFF
TRBJ2-1 TRBV6-2/TRBV6-3 CASSPGTGTLYNEQFF
TRBJ2-7 TRBV6-1 CASAPGALYEQYF
TRBJ2-1 TRBV6-1 CASTLDGTSYNEQFF
TRBJ2-5 TRBV24-1 CATSERPGLAGGLQETQYF
TRBJ2-3 TRBV7-8 CASSRGLAGVRDTQYF
TRBJ2-7 TRBV5-6 CASSDRLYEQYF
TRBJ2-1 TRBV4-1 CASSRVGEYNEQFF
TRBJ2-3 TRBV4-1 CASSHGIGKTDTQYF
TRBJ2-1 TRBV3-1 CASSQGQGDYNEQFF
TRBJ1-3 TRBV10-3 CAITADQSNTIYF
TRBJ1-5 TRBV27 CATRGGYNQPQHF
TRBJ1-1 TRBV25-1 CASSPGPGKAFF
TRBJ2-3 TRBV5-1 CASSRTLAGGNTDTQYF
TRBJ2-2 TRBV6-1 CASTKGGTLNGGELFF
TRBJ2-5 TRBV20-1 CSAPASGSVQTQYF
TRBJ1-2 TRBV3-1 CASSQDRGSGGYTF
TRBJ2-1 TRBV6-4 CASSDSYRSGSIHEQFF
TRBJ2-3 TRBV20-1 CSARDVEDRSTDTQYF
TRBJ1-1 TRBV20-1 CSARDGPHMGMNTEAFF
TRBJ2-1 TRBV4-2 CASSQFMGVSVGSYNEQFF
TRBJ2-4 TRBV6-1 CASIDALKNIQYF
TRBJ1-2 TRBV4-1 CASSQDRTAYGYTF
TRBJ2-5 TRBV18 CASSQRSQLQETQYF
TRBJ1-1 TRBV20-1 CSASGFGLRTEAFF
TRBJ2-5 TRBV4-3 CASSQDLRGKETQYF
TRBJ1-5 TRBV3-1 CASSQDSTGLQPQHF
TRBJ1-1 TRBV5-8 CASSLGQSGAGTEAFF
TRBJ2-2 TRBV12-3/TRBV12-4 CASSPDSKNTGELFF
TRBJ2-1 TRBV30 CAWSVIGTSGRQFF
TRBJ2-3 TRBV14 CASSQEKGGRNPSTDTQYF
TRBJ2-1 TRBV12-3/TRBV12-4 CASTGTSAFNEQFF
TRBJ2-1 TRBV20-1 CSAPPRGSSYNEQFF
TRBJ2-7 TRBV5-8 CASGRAGVRLEQYF
TRBJ2-1 TRBV5-1 CASSSWTEDNEQFF
TRBJ1-4 TRBV7-9 CASSLQRGGSEKLFF
TRBJ2-7 TRBV7-9 CASGTSAYEQYF
TRBJ2-2 TRBV6-5 CASSYTGTRYGTGELFF
TRBJ2-1 TRBV9 CASSRGAEAGEQFF